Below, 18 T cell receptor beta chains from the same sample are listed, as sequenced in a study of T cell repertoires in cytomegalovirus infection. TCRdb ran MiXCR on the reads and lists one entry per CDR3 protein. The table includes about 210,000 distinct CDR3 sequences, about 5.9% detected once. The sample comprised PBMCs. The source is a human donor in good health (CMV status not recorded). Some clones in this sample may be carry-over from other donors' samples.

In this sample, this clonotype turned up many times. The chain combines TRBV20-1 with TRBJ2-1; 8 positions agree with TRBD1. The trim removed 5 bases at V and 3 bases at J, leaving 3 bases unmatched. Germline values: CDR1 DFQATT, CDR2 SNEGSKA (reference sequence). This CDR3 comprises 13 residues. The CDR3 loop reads CSADDRGYNEQFF. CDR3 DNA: TGCAGTGCTGATGACAGGGGCTACAATGAGCAGTTCTTC.

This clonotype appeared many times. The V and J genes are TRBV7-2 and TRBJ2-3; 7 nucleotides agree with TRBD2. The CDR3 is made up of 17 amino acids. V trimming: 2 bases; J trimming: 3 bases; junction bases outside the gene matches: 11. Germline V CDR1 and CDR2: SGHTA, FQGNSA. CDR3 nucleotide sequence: TGTGCCAGCAGCTTATCGTGGGGAGGGGCGGGTACAGATACGCAGTATTTT. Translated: CASSLSWGGAGTDTQYF.

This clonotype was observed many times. CDR3 DNA sequence: TGTGCCAGCAGCGTAACAGGGGGCGCACGGTACTTC. It is translated as CASSVTGGARYF. The V and J genes are TRBV7-9 and TRBJ2-7, with TRBD1 identical over 9 bases. V lost 5 bases, J lost 12 bases, and 8 bases stayed unmatched. The CDR3 has 12 amino acids. Germline V gene sequence: CDR1 SEHNR, CDR2 FQNEAQ (reference sequence).

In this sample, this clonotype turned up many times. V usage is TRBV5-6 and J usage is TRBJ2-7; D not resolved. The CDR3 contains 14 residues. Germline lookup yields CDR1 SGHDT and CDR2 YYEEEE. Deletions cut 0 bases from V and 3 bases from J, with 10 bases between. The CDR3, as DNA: TGTGCCAGCAGCTTGGAACAGACCCTCTACGAGCAGTACTTC. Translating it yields CASSLEQTLYEQYF.

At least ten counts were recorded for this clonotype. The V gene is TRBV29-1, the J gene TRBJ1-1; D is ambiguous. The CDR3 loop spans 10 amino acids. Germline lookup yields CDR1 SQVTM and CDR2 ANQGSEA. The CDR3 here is CSAAEGEAFF. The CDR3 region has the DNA TGCAGTGCCGCGGAGGGTGAAGCTTTCTTT.

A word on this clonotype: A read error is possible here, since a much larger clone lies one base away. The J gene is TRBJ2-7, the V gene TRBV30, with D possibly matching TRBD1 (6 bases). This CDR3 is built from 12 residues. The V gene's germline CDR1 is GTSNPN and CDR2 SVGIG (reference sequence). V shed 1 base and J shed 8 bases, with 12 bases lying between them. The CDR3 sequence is CAWSALGDKQYF. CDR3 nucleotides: TGTGCCTGGAGTGCCCTGGGGGACAAGCAGTACTTC.

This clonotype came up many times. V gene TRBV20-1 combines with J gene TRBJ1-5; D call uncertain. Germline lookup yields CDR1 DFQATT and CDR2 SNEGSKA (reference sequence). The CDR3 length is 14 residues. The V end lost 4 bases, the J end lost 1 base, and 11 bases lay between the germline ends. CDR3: CSAKESPSNQPQHF. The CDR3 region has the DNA TGCAGTGCTAAGGAATCCCCGAGCAATCAGCCCCAGCATTTT.

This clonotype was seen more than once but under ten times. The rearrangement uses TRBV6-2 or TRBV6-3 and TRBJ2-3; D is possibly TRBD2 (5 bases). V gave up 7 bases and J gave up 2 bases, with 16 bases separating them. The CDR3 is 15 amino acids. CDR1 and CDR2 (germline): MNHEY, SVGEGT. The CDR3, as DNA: TGTGCCAGCAATCCCGACGGGAAGGCCACAGATACGCAGTATTTT. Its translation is CASNPDGKATDTQYF.

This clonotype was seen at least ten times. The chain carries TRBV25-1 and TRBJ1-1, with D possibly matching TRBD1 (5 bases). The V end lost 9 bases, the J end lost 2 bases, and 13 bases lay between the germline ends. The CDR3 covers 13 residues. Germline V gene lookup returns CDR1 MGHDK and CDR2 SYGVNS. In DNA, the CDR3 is TGTGCCAGTGGGGGACGGTCAAACACTGAAGCTTTCTTT. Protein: CASGGRSNTEAFF.

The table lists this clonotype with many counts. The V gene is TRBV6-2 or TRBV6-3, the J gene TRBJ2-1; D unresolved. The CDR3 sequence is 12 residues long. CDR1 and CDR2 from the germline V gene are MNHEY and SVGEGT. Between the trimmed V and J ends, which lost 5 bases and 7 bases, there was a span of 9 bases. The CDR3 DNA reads TGTGCCAGCAGTCAATATTTTAATGAGCAGTTCTTC. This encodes CASSQYFNEQFF.

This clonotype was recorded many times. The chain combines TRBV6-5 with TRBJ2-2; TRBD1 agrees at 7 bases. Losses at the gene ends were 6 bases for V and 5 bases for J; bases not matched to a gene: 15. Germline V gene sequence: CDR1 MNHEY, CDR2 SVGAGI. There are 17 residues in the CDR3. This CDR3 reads CASSLRLNTGVTGELFF. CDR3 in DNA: TGTGCCAGCAGCCTACGCCTAAACACAGGGGTAACCGGGGAGCTGTTTTTT.

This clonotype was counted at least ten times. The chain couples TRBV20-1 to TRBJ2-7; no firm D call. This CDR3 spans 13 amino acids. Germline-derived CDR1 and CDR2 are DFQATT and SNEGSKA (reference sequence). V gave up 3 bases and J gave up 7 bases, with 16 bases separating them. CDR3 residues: CSASPESLGEQYF. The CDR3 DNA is TGCAGTGCTAGTCCCGAGAGCTTGGGGGAGCAGTACTTC.

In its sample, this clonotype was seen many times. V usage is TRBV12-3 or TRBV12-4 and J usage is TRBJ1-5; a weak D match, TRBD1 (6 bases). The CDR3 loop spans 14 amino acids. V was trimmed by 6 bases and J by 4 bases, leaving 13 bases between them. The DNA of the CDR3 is TGTGCCAGCAGCCACGTAGGACAGAATCAGCCCCAGCATTTT. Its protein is CASSHVGQNQPQHF.

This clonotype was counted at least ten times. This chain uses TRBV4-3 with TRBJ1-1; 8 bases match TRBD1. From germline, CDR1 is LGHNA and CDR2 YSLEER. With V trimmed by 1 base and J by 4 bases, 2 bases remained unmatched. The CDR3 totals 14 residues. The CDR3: CASSQVDRGTEAFF. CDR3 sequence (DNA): TGCGCCAGCAGCCAAGTCGACAGGGGCACTGAAGCTTTCTTT.

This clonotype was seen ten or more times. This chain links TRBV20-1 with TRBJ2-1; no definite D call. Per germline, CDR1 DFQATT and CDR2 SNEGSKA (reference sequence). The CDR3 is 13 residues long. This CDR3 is CSSGTWSYNEQFF. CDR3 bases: TGCAGCTCCGGAACGTGGTCCTACAATGAGCAGTTCTTC.

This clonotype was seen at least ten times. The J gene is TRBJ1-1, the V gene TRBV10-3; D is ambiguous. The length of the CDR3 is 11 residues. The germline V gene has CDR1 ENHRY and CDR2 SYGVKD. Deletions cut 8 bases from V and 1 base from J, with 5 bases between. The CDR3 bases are TGTGCCATCGCGGGGAACACTGAAGCTTTCTTT. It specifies CAIAGNTEAFF.

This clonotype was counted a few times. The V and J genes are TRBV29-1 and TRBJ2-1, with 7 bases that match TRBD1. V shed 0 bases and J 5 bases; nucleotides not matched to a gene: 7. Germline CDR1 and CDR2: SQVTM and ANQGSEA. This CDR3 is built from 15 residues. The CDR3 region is CSVEDPRQGNNEQFF. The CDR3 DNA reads TGCAGCGTTGAAGATCCCAGACAGGGTAACAATGAGCAGTTCTTC.

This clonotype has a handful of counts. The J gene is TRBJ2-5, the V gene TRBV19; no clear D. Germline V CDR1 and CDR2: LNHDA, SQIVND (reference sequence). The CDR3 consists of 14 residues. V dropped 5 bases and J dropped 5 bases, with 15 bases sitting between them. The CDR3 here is CASSPRAVGETQYF. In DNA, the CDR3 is TGTGCCAGTAGTCCACGGGCGGTAGGGGAGACCCAGTACTTC.